This T cell receptor (beta chain) was observed in a study of shared clonotypes between healthy human individuals. Study outcomes and limitations: Sequencing depth was predicted to influence how clonotypes are shared among donors. Shared clonotypes: roughly 4.7% naive CD4, 3.5% to 4% naive CD8, about 2.2% memory CD4, 0.35% to 0.5% memory CD8.

Each replicate PCR on the sorted subsets used around 200 ng DNA (approximately 33,000 T cell genomes). Some clones are missing from TCRdb's copy, which holds only in-frame ones; the method was immunoSEQ multiplex PCR. This repertoire shows about 1,500,000 clones, 96% found once; its top ten account for approximately 1.2%. CDR1 and CDR2 (germline): SEHNR, FQNEAQ (reference sequence). The CDR3 is 14 amino acids. After removal of 1 base from V and 1 base from J, the junction contained 1 base not matched to a gene. Points on this clone: Its antigen remains unidentified.

The V gene is TRBV7-9, the J gene TRBJ2-7; 7 nucleotides line up with TRBD2. This clonotype originated in a man aged 25-45 years in good health. Material for sequencing was naive CD4+ T cells sorted from blood. Subset reported: CD45RA+ positively selected. Here the CDR3 DNA reads TGTGCCAGCAGCTTAGGGGACTATTCCTACGAGCAGTACTTC. Amino acids: CASSLGDYSYEQYF. Based on the CDR3 plus reference TRBV7-9 and TRBJ2-7, the full variable domain is DTGVSQNPRHKITKRGQNVTFRCDPISEHNRLYWYRQTLGQGPEFLTYFQNEAQLEKSRLLSDRFSAERPKGSFSTLEIQRTEQGDSAMYLCASSLGDYSYEQYFGPGTRLTVT.